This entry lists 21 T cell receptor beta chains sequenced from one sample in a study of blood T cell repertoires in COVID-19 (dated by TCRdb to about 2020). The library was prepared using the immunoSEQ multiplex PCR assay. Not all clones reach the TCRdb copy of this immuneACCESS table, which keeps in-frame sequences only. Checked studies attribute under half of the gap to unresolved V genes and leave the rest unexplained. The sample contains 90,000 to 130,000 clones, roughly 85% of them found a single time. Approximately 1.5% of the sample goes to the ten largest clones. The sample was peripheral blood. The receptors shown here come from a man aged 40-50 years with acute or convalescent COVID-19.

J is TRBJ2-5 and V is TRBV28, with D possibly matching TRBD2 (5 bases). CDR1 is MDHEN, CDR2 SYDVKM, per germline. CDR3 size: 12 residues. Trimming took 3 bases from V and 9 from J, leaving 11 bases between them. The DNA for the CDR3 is TGTGCCAGCAGTTTTCTGCTGCGGGCCCAGTACTTC. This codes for CASSFLLRAQYF.

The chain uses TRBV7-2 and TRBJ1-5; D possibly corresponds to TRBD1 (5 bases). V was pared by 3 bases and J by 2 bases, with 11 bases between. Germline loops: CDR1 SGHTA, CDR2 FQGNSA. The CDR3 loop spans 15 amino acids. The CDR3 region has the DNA TGTGCCAGCAGCTTTAGGGGATCGGGCAATCAGCCCCAGCATTTT. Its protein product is CASSFRGSGNQPQHF.

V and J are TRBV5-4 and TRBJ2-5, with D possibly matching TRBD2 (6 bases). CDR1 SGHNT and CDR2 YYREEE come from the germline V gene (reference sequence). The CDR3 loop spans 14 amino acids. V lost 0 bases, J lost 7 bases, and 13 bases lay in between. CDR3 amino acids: CASSLAPGARTQYF. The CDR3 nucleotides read TGTGCCAGCAGCTTGGCCCCGGGAGCGAGGACCCAGTACTTC.

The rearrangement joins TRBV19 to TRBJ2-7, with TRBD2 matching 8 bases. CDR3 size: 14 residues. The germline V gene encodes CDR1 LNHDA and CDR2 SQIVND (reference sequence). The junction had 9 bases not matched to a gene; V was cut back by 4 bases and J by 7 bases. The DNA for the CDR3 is TGTGCCAGTAGTAGGGTCGGGGGGGGCGAAGAGCAGTACTTC. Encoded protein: CASSRVGGGEEQYF.

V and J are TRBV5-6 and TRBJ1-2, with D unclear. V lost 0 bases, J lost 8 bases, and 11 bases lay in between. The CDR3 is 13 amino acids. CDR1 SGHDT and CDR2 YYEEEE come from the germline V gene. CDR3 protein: CASSLAVPGGYTF. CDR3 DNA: TGTGCCAGCAGCTTGGCCGTCCCGGGGGGCTACACCTTC. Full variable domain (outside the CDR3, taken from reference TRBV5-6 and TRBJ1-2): DAGVTQSPTHLIKTRGQQVTLRCSPKSGHDTVSWYQQALGQGPQFIFQYYEEEERQRGNFPDRFSGHQFPNYSSELNVNALLLGDSALYLCASSLAVPGGYTFGSGTRLTVV.

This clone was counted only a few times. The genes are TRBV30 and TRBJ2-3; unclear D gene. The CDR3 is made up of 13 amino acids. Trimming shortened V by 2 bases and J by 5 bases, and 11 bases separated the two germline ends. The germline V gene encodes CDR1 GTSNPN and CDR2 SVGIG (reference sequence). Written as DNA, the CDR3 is TGTGCCTGGAGTCCCCGACTTGGAGATACGCAGTATTTT. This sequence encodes CAWSPRLGDTQYF.

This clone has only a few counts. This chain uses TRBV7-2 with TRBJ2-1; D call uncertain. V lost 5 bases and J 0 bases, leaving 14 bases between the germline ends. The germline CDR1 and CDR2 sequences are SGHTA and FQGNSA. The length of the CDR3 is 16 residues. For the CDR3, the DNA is TGTGCCAGCAGCCCGCGACTCCTAAGCTCCTACAATGAGCAGTTCTTC. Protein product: CASSPRLLSSYNEQFF.

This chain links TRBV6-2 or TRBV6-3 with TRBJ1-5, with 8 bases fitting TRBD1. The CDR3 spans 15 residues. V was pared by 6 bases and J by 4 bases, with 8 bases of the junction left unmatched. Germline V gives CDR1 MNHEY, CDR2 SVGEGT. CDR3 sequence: CASRPTQGANQPQHF. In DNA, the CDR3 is TGTGCCAGCAGACCTACTCAGGGGGCAAATCAGCCCCAGCATTTT.

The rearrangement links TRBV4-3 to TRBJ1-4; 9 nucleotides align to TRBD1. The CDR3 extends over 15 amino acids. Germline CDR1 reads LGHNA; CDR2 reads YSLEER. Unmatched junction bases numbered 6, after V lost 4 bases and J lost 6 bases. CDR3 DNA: TGCGCCAGCAGCCGACGGGACAGGGTGGATGAAAAACTGTTTTTT. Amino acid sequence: CASSRRDRVDEKLFF.

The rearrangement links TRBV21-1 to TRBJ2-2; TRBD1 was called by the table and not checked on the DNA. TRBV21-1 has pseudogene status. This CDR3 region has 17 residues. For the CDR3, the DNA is TGTGCCAGCCGCCCAGAGGAGGGGACAGGGGACCCCGGGGAGCTGTTTTTT. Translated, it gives CASRPEEGTGDPGELFF.

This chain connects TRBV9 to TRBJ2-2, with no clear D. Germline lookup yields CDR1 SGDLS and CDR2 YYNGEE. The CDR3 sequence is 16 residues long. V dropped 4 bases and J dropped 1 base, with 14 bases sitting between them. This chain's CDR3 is CASSPRRVLNTGELFF. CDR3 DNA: TGTGCCAGCAGCCCCCGTCGGGTCCTGAACACCGGGGAGCTGTTTTTT.

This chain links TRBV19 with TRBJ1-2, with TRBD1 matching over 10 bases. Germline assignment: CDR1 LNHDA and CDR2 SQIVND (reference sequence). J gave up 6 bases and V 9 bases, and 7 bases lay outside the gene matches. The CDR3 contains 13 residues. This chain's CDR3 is CASLPGTGDGYTF. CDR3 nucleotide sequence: TGTGCCAGCCTCCCAGGGACAGGGGATGGCTACACCTTC.

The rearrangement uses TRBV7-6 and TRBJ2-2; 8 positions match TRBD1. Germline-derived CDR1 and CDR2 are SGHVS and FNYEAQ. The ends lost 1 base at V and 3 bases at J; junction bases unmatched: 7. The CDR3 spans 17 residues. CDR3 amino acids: CASSLVPQGADTGELFF. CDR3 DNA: TGTGCCAGCAGCTTAGTTCCCCAGGGGGCGGACACCGGGGAGCTGTTTTTT.

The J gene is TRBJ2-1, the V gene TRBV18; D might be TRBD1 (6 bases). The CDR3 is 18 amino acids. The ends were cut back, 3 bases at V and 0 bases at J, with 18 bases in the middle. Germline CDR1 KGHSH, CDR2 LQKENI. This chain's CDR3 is CASSPQALSGDSYNEQFF. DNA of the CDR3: TGTGCCAGCTCACCCCAGGCCCTCTCAGGGGACTCCTACAATGAGCAGTTCTTC.

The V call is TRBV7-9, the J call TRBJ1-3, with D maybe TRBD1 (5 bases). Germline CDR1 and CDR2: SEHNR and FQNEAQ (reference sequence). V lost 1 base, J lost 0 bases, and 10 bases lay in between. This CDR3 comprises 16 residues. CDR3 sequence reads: CASSLGQPNSGNTIYF. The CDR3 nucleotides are TGTGCCAGCAGCTTAGGACAGCCGAACTCTGGAAACACCATATATTTT.

CDR3 nucleotide sequence: TGTGCCAGCAGCCAAGAGATGAACATTCCGCAGCCCCAGCATTTT. Protein: CASSQEMNIPQPQHF. This chain uses TRBV3-1 (or the pseudogene TRBV3-2) with TRBJ1-5; D gene ambiguous. Trimming pared 0 bases from V and 7 bases from J, leaving 13 bases between. Looked up from germline, CDR1 is LGHDT and CDR2 is YNNKEL (reference sequence). The CDR3 is made up of 15 amino acids.

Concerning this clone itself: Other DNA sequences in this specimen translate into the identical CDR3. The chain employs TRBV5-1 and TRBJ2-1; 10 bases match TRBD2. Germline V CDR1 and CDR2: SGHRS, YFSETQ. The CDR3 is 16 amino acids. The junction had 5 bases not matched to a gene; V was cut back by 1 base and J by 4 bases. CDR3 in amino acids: CASSLPRTSGYNEQFF. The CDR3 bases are TGCGCCAGCAGCTTGCCACGGACTAGCGGATACAATGAGCAGTTCTTC. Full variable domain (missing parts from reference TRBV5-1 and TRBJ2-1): KAGVTQTPRYLIKTRGQQVTLSCSPISGHRSVSWYQQTPGQGLQFLFEYFSETQRNKGNFPGRFSGRQFSNSRSEMNVSTLELGDSALYLCASSLPRTSGYNEQFFGPGTRLTVL.

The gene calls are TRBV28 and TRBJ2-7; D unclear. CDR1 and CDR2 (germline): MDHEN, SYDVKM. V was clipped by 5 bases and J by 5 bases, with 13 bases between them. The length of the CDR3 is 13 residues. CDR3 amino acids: CASSSSSQDEQYF. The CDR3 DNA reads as TGTGCCAGCAGTAGCAGTAGTCAGGACGAGCAGTACTTC.

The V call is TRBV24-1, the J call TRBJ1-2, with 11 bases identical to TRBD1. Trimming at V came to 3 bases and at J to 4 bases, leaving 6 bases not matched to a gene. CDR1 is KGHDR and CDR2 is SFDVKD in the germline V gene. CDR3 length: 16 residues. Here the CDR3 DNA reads TGTGCCACCAGTGATCCCCCCGGGACAGGGGGCTATGGCTACACCTTC. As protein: CATSDPPGTGGYGYTF.

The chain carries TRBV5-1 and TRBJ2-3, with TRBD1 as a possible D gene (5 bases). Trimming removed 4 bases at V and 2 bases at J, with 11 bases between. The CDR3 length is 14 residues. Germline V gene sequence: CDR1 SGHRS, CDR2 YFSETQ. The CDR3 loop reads CASSQGLYTDTQYF. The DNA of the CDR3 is TGCGCCAGCAGCCAGGGTTTGTACACAGATACGCAGTATTTT.

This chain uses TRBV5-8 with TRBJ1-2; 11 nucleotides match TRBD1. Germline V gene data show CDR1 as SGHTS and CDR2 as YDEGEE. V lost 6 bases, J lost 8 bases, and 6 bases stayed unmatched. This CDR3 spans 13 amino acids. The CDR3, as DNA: TGTGCCAGCACCCTGGGACAGGGGGACGGCTACACCTTC. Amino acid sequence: CASTLGQGDGYTF. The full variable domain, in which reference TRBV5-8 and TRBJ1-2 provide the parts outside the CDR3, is EAGVTQSPTHLIKTRGQQATLRCSPISGHTSVYWYQQALGLGLQFLLWYDEGEERNRGNFPPRFSGRQFPNYSSELNVNALELEDSALYLCASTLGQGDGYTFGSGTRLTVV.